This TCR beta chain originates from a study of cytomegalovirus exposure and HLA in healthy donors. PCR used 60 Vbeta primers and 13 Jbeta primers. Sequenced by immunoSEQ multiplex PCR; TCRdb stores in-frame clones only, minus some. The table includes more than 150,000 clones, over 60% detected once. V gave up 3 bases and J gave up 4 bases; unmatched junction bases: 6. The CDR3 is 15 amino acids. CDR1 is KGHSH and CDR2 is LQKENI in the germline V gene. This TCR was recovered from a man between 45 and 60 years old in good health and CMV-seropositive. The chain recombines TRBV18 with TRBJ2-3; 8 positions match TRBD1. Sequenced sample: PBMCs. The CDR3 reads CASSPQGAAADTQYF. The CDR3 bases are TGTGCCAGCTCACCCCAGGGGGCGGCGGCAGATACGCAGTATTTT.